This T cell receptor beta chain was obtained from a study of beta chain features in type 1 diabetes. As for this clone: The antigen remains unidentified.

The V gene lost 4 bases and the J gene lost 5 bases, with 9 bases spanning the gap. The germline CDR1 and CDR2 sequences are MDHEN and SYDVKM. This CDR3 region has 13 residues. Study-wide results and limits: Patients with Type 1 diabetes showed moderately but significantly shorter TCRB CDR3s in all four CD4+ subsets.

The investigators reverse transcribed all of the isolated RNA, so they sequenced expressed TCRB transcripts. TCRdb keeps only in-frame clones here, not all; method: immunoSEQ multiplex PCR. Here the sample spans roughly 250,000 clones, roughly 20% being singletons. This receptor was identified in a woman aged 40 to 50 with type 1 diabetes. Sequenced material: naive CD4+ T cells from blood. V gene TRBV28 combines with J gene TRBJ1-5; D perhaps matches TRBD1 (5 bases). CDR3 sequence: CASSWTPDQPQHF. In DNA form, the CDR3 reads TGTGCCAGCAGTTGGACACCAGATCAGCCCCAGCATTTT.